The clone carrying this T cell receptor beta chain has a count of ten or more. Its antigen is unidentified. This entry belongs to a study of regulatory T cells in long-lasting Graves disease. Study findings and constraints: Lower TCR diversity was seen in persistent Graves' patients than in newly diagnosed ones. Blood alone, not thyroid tissue, was studied. Favored usage of TRBV28, TRBJ1-2 and TRBJ2-5 was recorded in persistent disease.

Library construction for TCR beta used iRepertoire HTBI primers and Arm-PCR of CDR3 regions. In TCRdb, the multiplex PCR reads were re-called with MiXCR into one record per CDR3 protein. The sample carries 300,000 to 350,000 distinct CDR3 sequences, roughly a fifth recorded once. The time point here: persistent/refractory GD, antithyroid drugs over 5 years with positive TRAb. From PBMCs, RNA was extracted and then used to make the TCR library. The CDR3 is 20 amino acids. V was pared by 1 base and J by 0 bases, with 22 bases between. Germline V gene sequence: CDR1 MNHEY, CDR2 SVGEGT. The rearrangement uses TRBV6-2 or TRBV6-3 and TRBJ2-4; possibly TRBD2 for D (6 bases). Material: peripheral blood mononuclear cells (PBMCs), obtained when the disease was refractory, from a patient treated with antithyroid drugs. This TCR was recovered from a female donor with Graves disease. The CDR3 coding sequence is TGTGCCAGCAGTTACTTTTTCCCCCTCGGCGGGACTTTAGCCAAAAACATTCAGTACTTC. Amino acid sequence: CASSYFFPLGGTLAKNIQYF.